This TCR beta chain was sequenced for a study of vaccination and CD4 T cells after COVID-19. Oncomine TCR Beta short-read sequencing was applied to DNA from cultured CD4+ T cells. One entry per CDR3 protein, called by TCRdb with MiXCR from the PCR reads. The sample yields under 7,000 distinct CDR3 sequences, more than 15% seen once. This clonotype was detected only a few times. Antigen unknown. Indicated treatment: roughly 10-day PBMC culture with coronavirus spike peptide pools or control peptides (ViraFEST assay). A half-volume replacement of the medium with fresh IL-2 medium was performed on days 3 and 7. The J segment lost 6 bases and the V segment lost 4 bases, leaving 8 bases of the junction unmatched. Germline V lookup: CDR1 SGHRS, CDR2 YFSETQ. This CDR3 comprises 16 residues.

Sequencing was done on a sample of CD4+ T cells from blood, cultured in vitro. The sequence was obtained from a human donor who had recovered from COVID-19. V gene TRBV5-1 combines with J gene TRBJ1-6, with 9 bases identical to TRBD1. The CDR3 nucleotides are TGCGCCAGCAGCCTGGGGGAGGGACAGGGTAATTCACCCCTCCACTTT. Amino acids: CASSLGEGQGNSPLHF.